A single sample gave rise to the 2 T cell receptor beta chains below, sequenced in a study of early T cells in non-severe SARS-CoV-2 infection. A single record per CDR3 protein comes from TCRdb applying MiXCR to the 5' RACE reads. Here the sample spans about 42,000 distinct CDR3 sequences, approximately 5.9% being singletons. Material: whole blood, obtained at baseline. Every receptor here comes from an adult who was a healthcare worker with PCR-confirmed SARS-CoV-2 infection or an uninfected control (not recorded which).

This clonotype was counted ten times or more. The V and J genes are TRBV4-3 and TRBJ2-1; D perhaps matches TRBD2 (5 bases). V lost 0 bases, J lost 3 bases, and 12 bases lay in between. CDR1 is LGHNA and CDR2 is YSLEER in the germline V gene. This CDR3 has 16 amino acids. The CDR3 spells CASSQDPGRVYNEQFF. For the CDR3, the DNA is TGCGCCAGCAGCCAAGATCCGGGGAGAGTCTACAATGAGCAGTTCTTC.

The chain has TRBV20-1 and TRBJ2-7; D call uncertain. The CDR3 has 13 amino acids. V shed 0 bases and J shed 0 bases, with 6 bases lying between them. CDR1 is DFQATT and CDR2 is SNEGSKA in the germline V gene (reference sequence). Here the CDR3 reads CSARDIYSYEQYF. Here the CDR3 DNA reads TGCAGTGCTAGAGACATTTACTCCTACGAGCAGTACTTC.